The 22 T cell receptor beta chains reported below all come from one sample, sequenced in a study of blood T cell repertoires in COVID-19 (dated by TCRdb to about 2020). Libraries were constructed by the immunoSEQ multiplex PCR assay. TCRdb retrieved this table from immuneACCESS and kept in-frame rearrangements only. Not all clones are present; in checked studies, unresolved V genes account for under half, and no reason is known for the remainder. A total of about 400,000 clones appear in this sample, around nine tenths of them only once. Less than 3.5% of the sample rests with the top ten. Input material: peripheral blood. These receptor sequences come from a human donor in a cohort sampled during active COVID-19.

The genes are TRBV7-2 and TRBJ2-5; the D gene is possibly TRBD2 (6 bases). V gave up 7 bases and J gave up 1 base, with 13 bases separating them. There are 14 residues in the CDR3. The germline V gene has CDR1 SGHTA and CDR2 FQGNSA. CDR3 protein: CASTFGTFQETQYF. The CDR3 bases are TGTGCCAGCACATTCGGGACTTTCCAAGAGACCCAGTACTTC.

This chain connects TRBV6-6 to TRBJ2-1, with a weak D call TRBD1 (5 bases). V gave up 6 bases and J gave up 9 bases, with 12 bases separating them. CDR1 MNHNY and CDR2 SVGAGI come from the germline V gene (reference sequence). The CDR3 has 12 amino acids. CDR3 sequence: CASRSQGTEQFF. DNA for the CDR3: TGTGCCAGCAGGAGCCAGGGCACTGAGCAGTTCTTC.

The chain combines TRBV18 with TRBJ2-2; D is unresolved. Germline V gives CDR1 KGHSH, CDR2 LQKENI. V was pared by 3 bases and J by 0 bases, with 5 bases between. This CDR3 has 14 residues. CDR3 DNA: TGTGCCAGCTCACCGTCCACGAACACCGGGGAGCTGTTTTTT. Protein sequence: CASSPSTNTGELFF.

The rearrangement links TRBV5-4 to TRBJ1-1; D not certain. Germline CDR1 reads SGHNT; CDR2 reads YYREEE (reference sequence). V was cut by 1 base and J by 6 bases, with 19 bases left in between. CDR3 length equals 16 residues. This CDR3 reads CASSLKAGAQLAEAFF. CDR3 DNA sequence: TGTGCCAGCAGCTTGAAGGCCGGAGCTCAACTGGCTGAAGCTTTCTTT.

CDR3 protein: CASSPVTGSAYTGELFF. In nucleotides, the CDR3 is TGTGCCAGCAGCCCCGTGACCGGGAGCGCGTACACCGGGGAGCTGTTTTTT. This chain joins TRBV7-9 and TRBJ2-2; a weak D match, TRBD2 (6 bases). CDR3 length: 17 amino acids. Trimming removed 5 bases from V and 3 bases from J, with 19 bases in between. The germline gives CDR1 SEHNR, CDR2 FQNEAQ (reference sequence).

This chain links TRBV5-6 with TRBJ2-3; 14 bases are shared with TRBD2. V lost 4 bases to trimming and J lost 0 bases; unmatched junction nucleotides: 7. The CDR3 extends over 18 amino acids. Germline V gene lookup returns CDR1 SGHDT and CDR2 YYEEEE. CDR3 in DNA: TGTGCCAGCAGCCCAGGGACTAGCGGGAGTTCCAGCACAGATACGCAGTATTTT. Protein: CASSPGTSGSSSTDTQYF.

This clone appeared a few times. The chain recombines TRBV29-1 with TRBJ1-1, with D possibly being TRBD1 (6 bases). In germline, CDR1 is SQVTM, CDR2 ANQGSEA. This CDR3 has 13 residues. V shed 1 base and J shed 5 bases, with 11 bases lying between them. CDR3 DNA: TGCAGCGTTGAAGGGGGGCGAGAGACTGAAGCTTTCTTT. Amino acids: CSVEGGRETEAFF.

The chain joins TRBV12-3 or TRBV12-4 to TRBJ2-7; D remains ambiguous. V dropped 10 bases and J dropped 3 bases, with 16 bases sitting between them. This CDR3 comprises 13 residues. The CDR3 bases are TGTGCCACTAGTTCTTATTCCCGCTACGAGCAGTACTTC. This gives the protein CATSSYSRYEQYF.

The rearrangement links TRBV4-1 to TRBJ2-5; 11 nucleotides agree with TRBD2. The germline CDR1 and CDR2 sequences are MGHRA and YSYEKL. Trimming cost V 4 bases and J 2 bases; bases outside gene matches: 3. CDR3 length equals 15 residues. As DNA, the CDR3 is TGCGCCAGCAGCCTAACTAGCGGGAGACAAGAGACCCAGTACTTC. Its translation is CASSLTSGRQETQYF.

The chain combines TRBV2 with TRBJ2-1; D might be TRBD1 (5 bases). The CDR3 totals 12 residues. The V and J ends lost 6 bases and 7 bases respectively, with 10 bases between them. From germline, CDR1 is SNHLY and CDR2 FYNNEI. The CDR3 sequence: CASSDQGNEQFF. CDR3 DNA sequence: TGTGCCAGCAGCGATCAGGGAAATGAGCAGTTCTTC.

This chain uses TRBV9 with TRBJ2-3, with a weak D call TRBD1 (5 bases). Germline V lookup: CDR1 SGDLS, CDR2 YYNGEE. The CDR3 length is 16 residues. V gave up 0 bases and J gave up 3 bases, with 14 bases separating them. The CDR3 coding sequence is TGTGCCAGCAGCGTAGTGGGCAGGGAAGAGACAGATACGCAGTATTTT. This encodes CASSVVGREETDTQYF.

This chain connects TRBV19 to TRBJ2-4, with TRBD1 matching over 8 bases. This CDR3 contains 18 residues. The germline gives CDR1 LNHDA, CDR2 SQIVND (reference sequence). The trim removed 3 bases at V and 4 bases at J, leaving 14 bases unmatched. The CDR3, as DNA: TGTGCCAGTAGTATTCATCCACAGGGGGTGTTAGTGAAAAACATTCAGTACTTC. It yields the protein CASSIHPQGVLVKNIQYF.

The gene calls are TRBV27 and TRBJ1-2; 7 bases align to TRBD1. CDR1 MNHEY and CDR2 SMNVEV come from the germline V gene (reference sequence). The junction had 12 bases not matched to a gene; V was cut back by 4 bases and J by 4 bases. The CDR3 has 16 residues. The CDR3, as DNA: TGTGCCAGCAGTTCGGGGACAGTCTTAGGGGGCTATGGCTACACCTTC. This translates into CASSSGTVLGGYGYTF.

The chain recombines TRBV6-5 with TRBJ1-4; D not certain. The CDR3 sequence is 13 residues long. Germline values: CDR1 MNHEY, CDR2 SVGAGI. V lost 9 bases and J 3 bases, leaving 11 bases between the germline ends. The CDR3 sequence: CASIGVSNEKLFF. In nucleotides, the CDR3 is TGTGCCAGTATCGGAGTATCTAATGAAAAACTGTTTTTT.

The chain combines TRBV12-5 with TRBJ2-5; 16 positions match TRBD2. Germline CDR1 and CDR2: LGHNT and FRNRAP. This CDR3 region has 18 residues. Trimming at V came to 1 base and at J to 5 bases, leaving 7 bases not matched to a gene. The CDR3 protein is CASGLALGLAGGRETQYF. The CDR3 DNA reads as TGTGCTAGTGGTTTGGCGCTGGGACTAGCGGGGGGGCGTGAGACCCAGTACTTC.

The chain carries TRBV19 and TRBJ1-3, with a tentative D call TRBD1 (5 bases). The V and J ends lost 6 bases and 4 bases respectively, with 7 bases between them. The CDR3 is made up of 12 amino acids. Germline-derived CDR1 and CDR2 are LNHDA and SQIVND (reference sequence). CDR3 in amino acids: CASSAGGNTIYF. In DNA, the CDR3 is TGTGCCAGTAGCGCAGGGGGAAACACCATATATTTT. Looking up the rest from reference TRBV19 and TRBJ1-3 gives the full variable domain: DGGITQSPKYLFRKEGQNVTLSCEQNLNHDAMYWYRQDPGQGLRLIYYSQIVNDFQKGDIAEGYSVSREKKESFPLTVTSAQKNPTAFYLCASSAGGNTIYFGEGSWLTVV.

The V and J genes are TRBV7-2 and TRBJ2-7; 9 bases line up with TRBD2. Germline V gene data show CDR1 as SGHTA and CDR2 as FQGNSA. The CDR3 length is 12 residues. V dropped 4 bases and J dropped 8; count of bases not matched to a gene: 3. The DNA of the CDR3 is TGTGCCAGCAGCTGGGGGACTAGCAAGCAGTACTTC. Its protein product is CASSWGTSKQYF.

This clone has more than one count but fewer than ten. V gene TRBV2 combines with J gene TRBJ2-3; perhaps TRBD2 as D (7 bases). The CDR3 consists of 15 residues. CDR1 SNHLY and CDR2 FYNNEI come from the germline V gene. Trimming removed 6 bases at V and 7 bases at J, with 20 bases between. CDR3 region: CASSVGGGEMNTQYF. The CDR3 DNA is TGTGCCAGCAGCGTAGGGGGGGGCGAGATGAATACGCAGTATTTT.

The table lists this clone with a count of one. V usage is TRBV19 and J usage is TRBJ2-7; 9 bases line up with TRBD1. Trimming took 5 bases from V and 2 from J; bases not matched to a gene: 7. Germline loops: CDR1 LNHDA, CDR2 SQIVND (reference sequence). The CDR3 totals 15 residues. Here the CDR3 reads CASSPLTGGPYEQYF. The CDR3 bases are TGTGCCAGTAGTCCCCTGACAGGGGGTCCCTACGAGCAGTACTTC.

The J gene is TRBJ1-5, the V gene TRBV4-1, with 7 bases lining up with TRBD1. The CDR3 sequence is 14 residues long. Per germline, CDR1 MGHRA and CDR2 YSYEKL. V trimming: 0 bases; J trimming: 9 bases; junction bases outside the gene matches: 5. The CDR3: CASSQDQRDRPQHF. The DNA of the CDR3 is TGCGCCAGCAGCCAAGATCAGAGGGACAGGCCCCAGCATTTT.

This clone was counted only a few times. The chain couples TRBV2 to TRBJ2-5; D unresolved. Germline V gene data show CDR1 as SNHLY and CDR2 as FYNNEI. V lost 4 bases, J lost 5 bases, and 14 bases lay in between. The CDR3 loop spans 14 amino acids. CDR3 in DNA: TGTGCCAGCAGTGTGTTGCAGGTCCAGGAGACCCAGTACTTC. It specifies CASSVLQVQETQYF.

This chain connects TRBV2 to TRBJ2-3, with D tentatively TRBD1 (5 bases). The CDR3 runs 13 residues. Germline V lookup: CDR1 SNHLY, CDR2 FYNNEI. Deletions cut 10 bases from V and 2 bases from J, with 13 bases between. In DNA form, the CDR3 reads TGTGCCACCCATAGGGGCCCCACAGATACGCAGTATTTT. It translates to CATHRGPTDTQYF.